This TCR beta chain was recorded in a study of cytomegalovirus exposure and HLA in healthy donors. Overall study results and limits: In presence/absence analyses, roughly uniform sequencing depth across donors was assumed. A few of the chains that were CMV-associated were confirmed in vitro to be specific for CMV antigens. For most subjects, TCR beta sequences were reported to predict HLA-A and HLA-B alleles with accuracy. There were reportedly fewer N-insertions in an Asian-associated ancestry cluster than the roughly 670-donor mean, in a later analysis.

The PCR ran on 60 Vbeta and 13 Jbeta primers. Clones were read by immunoSEQ multiplex PCR, and TCRdb kept only the in-frame ones, dropping some. The sample has 120,000 or so clones, 75% to 85% seen once; the top ten hold 2% to 3%. As to this clone: Its antigen is unidentified.

Germline values: CDR1 LNHDA, CDR2 SQIVND (reference sequence). The V segment lost 6 bases and the J segment 6 bases; nucleotides outside the gene matches: 13. This CDR3 region has 15 residues. The TCR was taken from a man aged 25-45 years in good health and CMV-seronegative. Source material: PBMCs. J is TRBJ2-7 and V is TRBV19; 8 bases align to TRBD2. The CDR3 here is CASSVNVGRAFEQYF. The DNA of the CDR3 is TGTGCCAGTAGCGTGAATGTCGGGAGGGCATTCGAGCAGTACTTC.